These 26 T cell receptor beta chains share one sample of origin, sequenced in a study of blood T cell repertoires in COVID-19. Some clones are missing from TCRdb's copy, which holds only in-frame ones; the method was immunoSEQ multiplex PCR. The table includes approximately 210,000 clones, 85% to 90% detected once. Sequenced sample: peripheral blood. Every receptor here comes from a man aged 45-60 years with COVID-19, enrolled during active disease.

The chain employs TRBV28 and TRBJ2-7; 9 bases are a match to TRBD2. The CDR3 totals 17 residues. The germline CDR1 and CDR2 sequences are MDHEN and SYDVKM. Trimming cost V 4 bases and J 0 bases; bases outside gene matches: 10. The CDR3 sequence is CASSYEIAGARSYEQYF. In DNA form, the CDR3 reads TGTGCCAGCAGTTATGAAATAGCGGGAGCCCGCTCCTACGAGCAGTACTTC. The full variable domain, rest sourced from reference TRBV28 and TRBJ2-7, is DVKVTQSSRYLVKRTGEKVFLECVQDMDHENMFWYRQDPGLGLRLIYFSYDVKMKEKGDIPEGYSVSREKKERFSLILESASTNQTSMYLCASSYEIAGARSYEQYFGPGTRLTVT.

Here the CDR3 reads CASLVTYEQYF. The CDR3 DNA sequence: TGTGCCAGCTTAGTCACCTACGAGCAGTACTTC. The chain uses TRBV6-5 and TRBJ2-7; D is uncertain. Per germline, CDR1 MNHEY and CDR2 SVGAGI. The CDR3 sequence is 11 residues long. The V end was cut by 8 bases, the J end by 2 bases, with 7 bases between.

The J gene is TRBJ2-7, the V gene TRBV27; TRBD1 agrees at 10 bases. The trim removed 4 bases at V and 6 bases at J, leaving 9 bases unmatched. This CDR3 has 15 amino acids. The V gene's germline CDR1 is MNHEY and CDR2 SMNVEV (reference sequence). The CDR3: CASSSWTGGVVEQYF. For the CDR3, the DNA is TGTGCCAGCAGTTCGTGGACAGGGGGGGTCGTCGAGCAGTACTTC.

The gene calls are TRBV3-1 (or the pseudogene TRBV3-2) and TRBJ2-6, with TRBD1 matching over 7 bases. The ends lost 2 bases at V and 2 bases at J; junction bases unmatched: 15. This CDR3 contains 20 residues. Germline V gives CDR1 LGHDT, CDR2 YNNKEL (reference sequence). CDR3 amino acids: CASSQPPGQVGPPGANVLTF. CDR3 coding DNA: TGTGCCAGCAGCCAACCCCCTGGACAGGTGGGCCCCCCTGGGGCCAACGTCCTGACTTTC.

The J gene is TRBJ2-3, the V gene TRBV4-3; TRBD2 might be the D (6 bases). Trimming shortened V by 1 base and J by 6 bases, and 23 bases separated the two germline ends. The CDR3 extends over 18 amino acids. Germline lookup yields CDR1 LGHNA and CDR2 YSLEER. CDR3 residues: CASSQGQSRGVTIDTQYF. CDR3 coding DNA: TGCGCCAGCAGCCAAGGGCAATCGCGCGGGGTCACGATTGATACGCAGTATTTT.

The CDR3: CASSASGGHDTEAFF. The DNA for the CDR3 is TGCGCCAGCAGCGCATCAGGGGGCCACGACACTGAAGCTTTCTTT. The chain employs TRBV5-1 and TRBJ1-1; 8 bases line up with TRBD1. The length of the CDR3 is 15 residues. Germline V gene sequence: CDR1 SGHRS, CDR2 YFSETQ. The V and J ends lost 4 bases and 3 bases, in that order; junction bases with no gene match: 8.

This clone was counted only a few times. The V and J genes are TRBV5-1 and TRBJ2-7; TRBD1 agrees at 12 bases. CDR3 size: 15 residues. J gave up 5 bases and V 3 bases, and 6 bases lay outside the gene matches. Per the germline V gene, CDR1 is SGHRS and CDR2 is YFSETQ. In nucleotides, the CDR3 is TGCGCCAGCAGCTCCCGCGGGACAGGGGGCGACGAGCAGTACTTC. Its protein product is CASSSRGTGGDEQYF.

This clone was seen just once. The J gene is TRBJ2-2, the V gene TRBV13; 9 positions match TRBD1. Germline CDR1 and CDR2: PRHDT and FYEKMQ (reference sequence). The CDR3 runs to 16 residues. V gave up 3 bases and J gave up 3 bases; unmatched junction bases: 5. CDR3 protein: CASSFQGQGYTGELFF. CDR3 nucleotide sequence: TGTGCCAGCAGCTTTCAGGGACAGGGATACACCGGGGAGCTGTTTTTT. Full variable domain (remainder filled in from reference TRBV13 and TRBJ2-2): AAGVIQSPRHLIKEKRETATLKCYPIPRHDTVYWYQQGPGQDPQFLISFYEKMQSDKGSIPDRFSAQQFSDYHSELNMSSLELGDSALYFCASSFQGQGYTGELFFGEGSRLTVL.

This clone was seen many times. This rearrangement joins TRBV6-4 to TRBJ1-2; D may be TRBD1 (6 bases). Germline assignment: CDR1 MRHNA and CDR2 SNTAGT. This CDR3 has 15 residues. V was trimmed by 4 bases and J by 2 bases, leaving 14 bases between them. The CDR3 bases are TGTGCCAGCAGTGTTGAACAGGGAGGGAACTATGGCTACACCTTC. Amino acid sequence: CASSVEQGGNYGYTF.

J is TRBJ2-7 and V is TRBV30, with 8 bases matching TRBD1. Trimming removed 1 base from V and 7 bases from J; junction bases left unmatched: 9. Germline V gene sequence: CDR1 GTSNPN, CDR2 SVGIG (reference sequence). The CDR3 totals 14 residues. The CDR3 DNA sequence: TGTGCCTGGAGTGGGGACAGGCCGAGGGGTGAGCAGTACTTC. The encoded protein is CAWSGDRPRGEQYF.

The CDR3 loop reads CATSAGLAATDTQYF. DNA for the CDR3: TGTGCCACCAGTGCAGGACTAGCGGCCACAGATACGCAGTATTTT. The genes are TRBV24-1 and TRBJ2-3, with TRBD2 matching over 10 bases. J gave up 2 bases and V 5 bases, and 3 bases lay outside the gene matches. This CDR3 comprises 15 residues. Per the germline V gene, CDR1 is KGHDR and CDR2 is SFDVKD.

This chain connects TRBV18 to TRBJ2-1; maybe TRBD2 (6 bases). Germline-derived CDR1 and CDR2 are KGHSH and LQKENI. There are 15 residues in the CDR3. V lost 3 bases to trimming and J lost 4 bases, with 13 bases between them. Written as DNA, the CDR3 is TGTGCCAGCTCACCTCCTGGGACTTCTTACAATGAGCAGTTCTTC. Translated: CASSPPGTSYNEQFF.

The V gene is TRBV5-5, the J gene TRBJ2-1; perhaps TRBD2 as D (6 bases). V was cut by 0 bases and J by 2 bases, with 9 bases left in between. There are 15 residues in the CDR3. Germline assignment: CDR1 SGHKS and CDR2 YYEKEE (reference sequence). CDR3 sequence reads: CASSLVASAYNEQFF. The CDR3 DNA is TGTGCCAGCAGCTTGGTGGCTAGCGCCTACAATGAGCAGTTCTTC. Combining the CDR3 with reference TRBV5-5 and TRBJ2-1 gives the whole variable domain DAGVTQSPTHLIKTRGQQVTLRCSPISGHKSVSWYQQVLGQGPQFIFQYYEKEERGRGNFPDRFSARQFPNYSSELNVNALLLGDSALYLCASSLVASAYNEQFFGPGTRLTVL.

The chain recombines TRBV27 with TRBJ2-7, with D hard to call. Germline CDR1 MNHEY, CDR2 SMNVEV (reference sequence). Trimming stripped 4 bases from V and 4 bases from J, with 11 bases between. This CDR3 spans 13 amino acids. CDR3 residues: CASSSENLYEQYF. Here the CDR3 DNA reads TGTGCCAGCAGTTCCGAGAACCTTTACGAGCAGTACTTC.

The chain has TRBV9 and TRBJ1-4, with 8 positions matching TRBD1. Germline V gives CDR1 SGDLS, CDR2 YYNGEE. The CDR3 is 14 amino acids. Trimming took 3 bases from V and 7 from J; bases not matched to a gene: 5. The chain's CDR3 is CASSATGASEKLFF. The CDR3 bases are TGTGCCAGCAGCGCGACAGGGGCATCTGAAAAACTGTTTTTT.

V and J are TRBV28 and TRBJ1-5; D not resolved. The CDR3 sequence is 14 residues long. Germline loops: CDR1 MDHEN, CDR2 SYDVKM. V was clipped by 5 bases and J by 2 bases, with 10 bases between them. The CDR3 DNA reads as TGTGCCAGCAGTCCTACCAGCGGCAATCAGCCCCAGCATTTT. It translates to CASSPTSGNQPQHF.

The CDR3 is CASSPAFGTANEKLFF. In DNA, the CDR3 is TGTGCCAGCAGCCCCGCCTTCGGGACAGCTAATGAAAAACTGTTTTTT. This sequence joins TRBV9 and TRBJ1-4; the match to TRBD1 covers 7 bases. Germline trimming cut 4 bases from V and 3 bases from J; bases unmatched to any gene: 9. This CDR3 region has 16 residues. Germline V gene sequence: CDR1 SGDLS, CDR2 YYNGEE.

The chain links TRBV20-1 to TRBJ2-5, with D tentatively TRBD2 (6 bases). The length of the CDR3 is 15 residues. The germline V and J ends were trimmed by 3 bases and 4 bases, with 18 bases remaining between them. CDR1 and CDR2 (germline): DFQATT, SNEGSKA (reference sequence). The CDR3 coding sequence is TGCAGTGCTAGTAGGACGGGAGTGGGGGGAGAGACCCAGTACTTC. Translating it yields CSASRTGVGGETQYF.

The chain recombines TRBV29-1 with TRBJ2-7, with 8 bases lining up with TRBD2. V shed 7 bases, J shed 4 bases, and the junction held 3 bases outside the gene matches. The CDR3 contains 11 residues. Germline lookup yields CDR1 SQVTM and CDR2 ANQGSEA. CDR3 bases: TGCAGCGGGGGACTAGAGTACGAGCAGTACTTC. It translates to CSGGLEYEQYF.

The V gene is TRBV6-5, the J gene TRBJ1-2; TRBD1 agrees at 8 bases. The V gene end was trimmed by 6 bases and the J gene end by 5 bases; junction bases not matched to a gene: 8. From germline, CDR1 is MNHEY and CDR2 SVGAGI. This CDR3 is 14 amino acids long. The CDR3 reads CASRTGTGLYGYTF. The CDR3 nucleotides are TGTGCCAGCAGGACGGGGACAGGCTTATATGGCTACACCTTC.

The chain links TRBV7-3 to TRBJ2-2; perhaps TRBD2 as D (6 bases). The germline V gene has CDR1 SGHTA and CDR2 FQGTGA. This CDR3 spans 16 amino acids. Trimming stripped 5 bases from V and 7 bases from J, with 20 bases between. In nucleotides, the CDR3 is TGTGCCAGCAGCCTTCATTCGGCGGGGTCGGGCGGGGAGCTGTTTTTT. It is translated as CASSLHSAGSGGELFF.

V gene TRBV24-1 combines with J gene TRBJ2-3, with 8 bases lining up with TRBD2. Germline assignment: CDR1 KGHDR and CDR2 SFDVKD. The CDR3 consists of 16 residues. The ends lost 7 bases at V and 2 bases at J; junction bases unmatched: 10. CDR3 nucleotides: TGTGCCACCAGCGGGTTTCGGGGGGGCAACACAGATACGCAGTATTTT. The encoded protein is CATSGFRGGNTDTQYF.

The chain uses TRBV5-1 and TRBJ2-5; D might be TRBD2 (6 bases). The germline V and J ends were trimmed by 0 bases and 5 bases, with 14 bases remaining between them. There are 15 residues in the CDR3. Germline V gene data show CDR1 as SGHRS and CDR2 as YFSETQ. CDR3: CASSLAPSGVETQYF. The CDR3 DNA reads as TGCGCCAGCAGCTTGGCTCCCTCGGGGGTTGAGACCCAGTACTTC.

The chain recombines TRBV29-1 with TRBJ2-7; maybe TRBD2 (5 bases). Looked up from germline, CDR1 is SQVTM and CDR2 is ANQGSEA. This CDR3 region has 12 residues. The V end was cut by 3 bases, the J end by 2 bases, with 8 bases between. The CDR3: CSVEDSAYEQYF. CDR3 sequence (DNA): TGCAGCGTTGAGGATAGCGCCTACGAGCAGTACTTC.

This clone was counted a few times. J is TRBJ1-2 and V is TRBV7-9; perhaps TRBD1 as D (6 bases). This CDR3 comprises 14 residues. Deletions cut 1 base from V and 1 base from J, with 7 bases between. Germline CDR1 and CDR2: SEHNR and FQNEAQ (reference sequence). CDR3 loop: CASSLGGHNYGYTF. As DNA, the CDR3 is TGTGCCAGCAGCTTAGGGGGACATAACTATGGCTACACCTTC. The full variable domain, completed using reference TRBV7-9 and TRBJ1-2, is DTGVSQNPRHKITKRGQNVTFRCDPISEHNRLYWYRQTLGQGPEFLTYFQNEAQLEKSRLLSDRFSAERPKGSFSTLEIQRTEQGDSAMYLCASSLGGHNYGYTFGSGTRLTVV.

The chain uses TRBV28 and TRBJ2-2; tentative D call: TRBD2 (6 bases). Trimming pared 7 bases from V and 5 bases from J, leaving 23 bases between. Germline V lookup: CDR1 MDHEN, CDR2 SYDVKM. This CDR3 contains 17 residues. The CDR3 DNA is TGTGCCAGCACTCAGCAACCCGTGGACTACCGAACCGGGGAGCTGTTTTTT. This codes for CASTQQPVDYRTGELFF.